One T cell receptor (beta chain) is described in this entry. No cognate antigen has been identified for it. No per-base quality is available; no much larger clone lies one base away. The sample comes from a study of graft-versus-host responses after intestinal transplantation (dated by TCRdb to the early 2020s). Study-wide context: The transplants that recipients received were multivisceral, liver-intestinal, or isolated intestinal. Every recipient was given anti-thymocyte globulin induction, followed by roughly 3 years of maintenance tacrolimus and steroids. Bulk TCR-beta CDR3 sequencing was used to track graft-versus-host and host-versus-graft alloreactive T cell clones in the graft, circulation and bone marrow after intestinal transplantation. To identify alloreactive clones, pre-transplant mixed lymphocyte reaction products were sequenced and then compared with unstimulated pre-transplant donor and recipient T cells. A cohort of roughly 25 intestinal transplant recipients, including one retransplant, was enrolled, and a few patients lacking pretransplant specimens were excluded. Donor T cell macrochimerism was defined as a peak of at least 4% donor T cells among recipient peripheral blood mononuclear cells. Rather than going through the commercial service, samples from a few later patients were sequenced in-house on an Illumina MiSeq and processed with MiXCR.

The germline V end is reduced by 5 bases and the J end by 2 bases; junction bases left unmatched: 7. Based on the germline V gene (reference sequence), the CDR1 and CDR2 sequences are SEHNR and FQNEAQ. Including cysteine and phenylalanine, the CDR3 has 15 amino acids. The sequence is cut down to CDR3 DNA, 45 bases in frame from base 1. Here is what the overall study found, with its caveats: In the allografts of patients with donor T cell macrochimerism, GvH to HvG T cell clonal ratios were high. GvH clones turned up in recipient bone marrow, with some appearing earlier in ileal mucosa or blood, a pattern consistent with an intestinal mucosal origin. Peak levels of circulating GvH clones were associated with declines in HvG clones early after transplant. The relatively low number and heterogeneity of intestinal transplant patients limited the conclusions.

To prepare the library, the immunoSEQ multiplex PCR assay was applied. In most patients, genomic DNA was isolated using the Qiagen DNeasy Blood and Tissue Kit and sent frozen to Adaptive Biotechnologies for TCR sequencing. For most patients, genomic DNA was subjected to high-throughput TCR-beta CDR3 sequencing by Adaptive Biotechnologies. The source study handled its data this way. TCR sequencing data were retrieved from Adaptive's ImmunoSEQ software for some 17 patients, whereas three other patients were processed with MiXCR and VDJtools. CD4 versus CD8 sorting errors were corrected by removing sequences found in both subsets at a frequency ratio below 5:1. CDR3 nucleotide sequences shared by donor and recipient were removed because the origin of these sequences could not be assigned. Alloreactive clones required at least 2-fold expansion over unstimulated cells and minimum CFSE-low frequency of 0.002% (template counts) or 0.001% (read counts). A clone was considered mappable if detected in the sequenced pre-transplant spleen, lymph node, or MLR CFSE-low populations of the donor or recipient. Cumulative frequency of alloreactive clones was calculated as a percentage of all sequences weighted by copy number. TCRdb carries this immuneACCESS record with in-frame sequences only. Its versions omit some clonotypes, under half of them owing to an unresolved V gene in the studies checked, with the rest unexplained. V, J and clone size derive from that table, while D and trimming were established from the DNA sequence. The sample profile shows fewer than 110,000 clones; under 95% of them were found once. The ten top clones hold 1% to 1.5% of the sample.

The time point label, read with the paper, signifies: cells obtained before transplantation from donor or recipient. CD3+CD4+ and CD3+CD8+ populations were FACS-sorted from unstimulated pre-transplant donor and recipient cells taken from spleen or lymph nodes. The sample in question was unstimulated CD8+ T cells sorted from spleen or lymph node cells, obtained before intestinal transplant. The TCR originated in a human donor who received an intestinal transplant. Here the chain combines TRBV7-9 and TRBJ2-5, with 8 bases in between that match TRBD1. The DNA sequence is TGTGCCAGCAGCCCAAGACAGGGGTGGCAAGAGACCCAGTACTTC. Its protein is CASSPRQGWQETQYF.